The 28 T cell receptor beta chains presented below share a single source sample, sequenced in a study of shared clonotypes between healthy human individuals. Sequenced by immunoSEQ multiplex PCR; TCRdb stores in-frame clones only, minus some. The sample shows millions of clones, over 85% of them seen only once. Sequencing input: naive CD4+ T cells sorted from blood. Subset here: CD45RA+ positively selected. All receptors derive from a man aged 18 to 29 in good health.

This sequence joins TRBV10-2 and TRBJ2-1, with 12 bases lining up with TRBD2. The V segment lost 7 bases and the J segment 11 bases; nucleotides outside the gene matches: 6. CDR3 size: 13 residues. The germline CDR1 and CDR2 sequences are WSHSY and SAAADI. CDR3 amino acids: CASNGLAGPKQFF. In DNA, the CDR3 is TGCGCCAGCAATGGACTAGCGGGGCCTAAGCAGTTCTTC.

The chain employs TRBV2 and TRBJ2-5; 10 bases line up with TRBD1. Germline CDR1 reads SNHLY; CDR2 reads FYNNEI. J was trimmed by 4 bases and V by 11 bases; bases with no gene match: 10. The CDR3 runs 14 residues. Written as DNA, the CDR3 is TGTGCCGGAGACCGGGACAGGGGTGGAGAGACCCAGTACTTC. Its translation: CAGDRDRGGETQYF.

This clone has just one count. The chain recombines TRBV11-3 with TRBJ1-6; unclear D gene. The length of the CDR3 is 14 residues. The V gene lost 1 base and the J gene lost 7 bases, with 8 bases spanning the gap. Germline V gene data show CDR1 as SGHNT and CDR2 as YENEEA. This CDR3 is CASSLGASNSPLHF. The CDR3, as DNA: TGTGCCAGCAGCTTAGGGGCCTCGAATTCACCCCTCCACTTT.

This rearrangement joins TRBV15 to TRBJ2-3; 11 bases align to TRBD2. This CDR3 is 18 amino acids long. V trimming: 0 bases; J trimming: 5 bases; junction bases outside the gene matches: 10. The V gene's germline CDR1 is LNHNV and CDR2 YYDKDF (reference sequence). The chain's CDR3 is CATSRDLTSGAKGDTQYF. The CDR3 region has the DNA TGTGCCACCAGCAGAGATTTGACTAGCGGGGCCAAGGGAGATACGCAGTATTTT.

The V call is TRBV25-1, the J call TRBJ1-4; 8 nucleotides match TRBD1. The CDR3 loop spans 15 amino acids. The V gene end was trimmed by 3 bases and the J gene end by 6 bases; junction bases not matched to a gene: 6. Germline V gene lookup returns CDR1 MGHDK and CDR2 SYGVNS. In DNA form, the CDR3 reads TGTGCCAGCAGTGACCCGGGACAGGCCTATGAAAAACTGTTTTTT. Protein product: CASSDPGQAYEKLFF. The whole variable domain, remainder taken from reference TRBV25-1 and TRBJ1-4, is EADIYQTPRYLVIGTGKKITLECSQTMGHDKMYWYQQDPGMELHLIHYSYGVNSTEKGDLSSESTVSRIRTEHFPLTLESARPSHTSQYLCASSDPGQAYEKLFFGSGTQLSVL.

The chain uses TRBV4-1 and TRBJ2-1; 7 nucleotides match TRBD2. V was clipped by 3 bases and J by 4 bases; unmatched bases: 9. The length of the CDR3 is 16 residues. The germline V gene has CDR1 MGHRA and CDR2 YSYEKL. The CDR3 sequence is CASSQEYGTTYNEQFF. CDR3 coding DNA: TGCGCCAGCAGCCAGGAGTACGGGACTACATACAATGAGCAGTTCTTC.

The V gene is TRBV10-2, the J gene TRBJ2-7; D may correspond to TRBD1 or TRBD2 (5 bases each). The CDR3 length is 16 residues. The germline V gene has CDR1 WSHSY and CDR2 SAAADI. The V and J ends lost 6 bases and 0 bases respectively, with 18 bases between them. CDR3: CASRDGAWGSSYEQYF. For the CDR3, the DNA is TGCGCCAGCAGGGACGGAGCCTGGGGGAGCTCCTACGAGCAGTACTTC.

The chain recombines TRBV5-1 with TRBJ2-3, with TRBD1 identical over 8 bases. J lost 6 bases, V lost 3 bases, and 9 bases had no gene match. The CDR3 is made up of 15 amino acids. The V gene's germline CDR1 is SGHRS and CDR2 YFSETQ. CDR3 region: CASSSGQVMTDTQYF. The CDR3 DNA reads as TGCGCCAGCAGCTCGGGACAGGTAATGACCGATACGCAGTATTTT.

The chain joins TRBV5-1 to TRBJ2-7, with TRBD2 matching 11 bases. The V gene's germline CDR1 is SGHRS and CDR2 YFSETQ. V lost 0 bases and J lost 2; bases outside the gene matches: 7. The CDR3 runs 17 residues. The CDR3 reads CASSLGETSGATYEQYF. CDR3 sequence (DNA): TGCGCCAGCAGCTTGGGGGAGACTAGCGGGGCCACCTACGAGCAGTACTTC.

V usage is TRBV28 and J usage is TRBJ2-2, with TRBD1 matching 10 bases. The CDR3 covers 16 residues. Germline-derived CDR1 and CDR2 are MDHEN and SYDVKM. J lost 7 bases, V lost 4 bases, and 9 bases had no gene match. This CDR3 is CASSSPGQGRGGELFF. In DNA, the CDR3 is TGTGCCAGCAGTTCTCCGGGACAGGGGAGGGGCGGGGAGCTGTTTTTT.

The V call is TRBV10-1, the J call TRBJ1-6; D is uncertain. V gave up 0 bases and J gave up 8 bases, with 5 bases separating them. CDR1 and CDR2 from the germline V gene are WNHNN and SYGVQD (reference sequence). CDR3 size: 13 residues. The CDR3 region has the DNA TGCGCCAGCAGTGAGTCCATACATTCACCCCTCCACTTT. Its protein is CASSESIHSPLHF.

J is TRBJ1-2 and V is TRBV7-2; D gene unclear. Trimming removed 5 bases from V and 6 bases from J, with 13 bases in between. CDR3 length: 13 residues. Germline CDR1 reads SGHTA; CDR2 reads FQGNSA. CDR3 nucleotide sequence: TGTGCCAGCAGCCAGGTATCTACCCATGGCTACACCTTC. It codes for CASSQVSTHGYTF.

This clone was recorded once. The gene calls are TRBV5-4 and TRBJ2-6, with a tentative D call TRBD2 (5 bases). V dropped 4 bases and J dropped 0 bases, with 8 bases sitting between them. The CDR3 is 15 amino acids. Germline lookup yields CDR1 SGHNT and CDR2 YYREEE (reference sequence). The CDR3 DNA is TGTGCCAGCAGCCCGGGAACCTCTGGGGCCAACGTCCTGACTTTC. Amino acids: CASSPGTSGANVLTF.

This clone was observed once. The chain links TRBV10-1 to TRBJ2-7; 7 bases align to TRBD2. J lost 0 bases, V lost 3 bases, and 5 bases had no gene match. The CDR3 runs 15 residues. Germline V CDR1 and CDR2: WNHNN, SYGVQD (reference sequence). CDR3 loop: CASSDGLVGSYEQYF. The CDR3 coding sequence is TGCGCCAGCAGTGATGGACTAGTCGGCTCCTACGAGCAGTACTTC.

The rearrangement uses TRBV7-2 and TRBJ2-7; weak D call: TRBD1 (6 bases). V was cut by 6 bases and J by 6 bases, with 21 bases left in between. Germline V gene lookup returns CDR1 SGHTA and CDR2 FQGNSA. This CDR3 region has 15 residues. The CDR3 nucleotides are TGTGCCAGCAGTCCCCACCCGCAGGGGTGGGGCGAGCAGTACTTC. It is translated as CASSPHPQGWGEQYF.

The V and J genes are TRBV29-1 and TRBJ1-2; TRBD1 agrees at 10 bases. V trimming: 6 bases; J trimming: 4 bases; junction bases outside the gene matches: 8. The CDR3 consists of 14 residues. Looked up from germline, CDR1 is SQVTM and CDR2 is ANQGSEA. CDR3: CSVGDRGRGYGYTF. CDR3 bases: TGCAGCGTGGGAGACAGGGGGCGCGGCTATGGCTACACCTTC.

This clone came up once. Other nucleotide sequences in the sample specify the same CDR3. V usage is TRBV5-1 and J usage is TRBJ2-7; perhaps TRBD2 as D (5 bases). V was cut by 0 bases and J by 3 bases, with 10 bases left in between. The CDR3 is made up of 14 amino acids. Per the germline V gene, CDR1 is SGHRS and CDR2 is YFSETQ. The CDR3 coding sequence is TGCGCCAGCAGCTTGGTTCCGGGGAACTACGAGCAGTACTTC. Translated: CASSLVPGNYEQYF.

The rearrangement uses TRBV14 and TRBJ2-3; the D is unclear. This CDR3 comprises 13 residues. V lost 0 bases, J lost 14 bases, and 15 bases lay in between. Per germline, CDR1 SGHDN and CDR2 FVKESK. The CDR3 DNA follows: TGTGCCAGCAGCCAAGATGTGGGCGCTGTGTTGTATTTT. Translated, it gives CASSQDVGAVLYF.

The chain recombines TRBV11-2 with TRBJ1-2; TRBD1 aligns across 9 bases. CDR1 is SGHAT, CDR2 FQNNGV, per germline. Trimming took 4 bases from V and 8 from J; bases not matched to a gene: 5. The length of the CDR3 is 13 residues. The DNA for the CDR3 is TGTGCCAGCAGCTCCCGGACAGGGGTCGGCTACACCTTC. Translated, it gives CASSSRTGVGYTF.

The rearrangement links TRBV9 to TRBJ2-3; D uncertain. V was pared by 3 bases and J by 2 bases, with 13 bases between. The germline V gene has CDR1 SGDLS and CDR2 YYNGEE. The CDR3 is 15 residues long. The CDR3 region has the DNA TGTGCCAGCAGCGCCGGCAGCAGCTCCACAGATACGCAGTATTTT. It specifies CASSAGSSSTDTQYF.

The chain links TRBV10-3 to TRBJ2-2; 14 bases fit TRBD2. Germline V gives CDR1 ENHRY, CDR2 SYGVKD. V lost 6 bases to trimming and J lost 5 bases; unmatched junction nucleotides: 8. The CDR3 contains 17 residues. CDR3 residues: CAISPGLAGVFTGELFF. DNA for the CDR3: TGTGCCATCAGCCCGGGACTAGCGGGAGTATTTACCGGGGAGCTGTTTTTT.

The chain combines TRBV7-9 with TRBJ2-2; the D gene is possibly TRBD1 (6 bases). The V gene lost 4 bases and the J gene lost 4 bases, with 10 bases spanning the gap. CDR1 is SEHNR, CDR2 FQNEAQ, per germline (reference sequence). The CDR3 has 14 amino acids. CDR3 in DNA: TGTGCCAGCAGCTCCACAGGGTTCACCGGGGAGCTGTTTTTT. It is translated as CASSSTGFTGELFF.

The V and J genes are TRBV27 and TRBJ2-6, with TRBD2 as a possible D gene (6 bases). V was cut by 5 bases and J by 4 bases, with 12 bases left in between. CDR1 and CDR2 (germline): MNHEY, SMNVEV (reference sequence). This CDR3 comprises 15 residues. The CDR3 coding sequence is TGTGCCAGCAGTGGGGGGACCGTAGGGGCCAACGTCCTGACTTTC. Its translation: CASSGGTVGANVLTF.

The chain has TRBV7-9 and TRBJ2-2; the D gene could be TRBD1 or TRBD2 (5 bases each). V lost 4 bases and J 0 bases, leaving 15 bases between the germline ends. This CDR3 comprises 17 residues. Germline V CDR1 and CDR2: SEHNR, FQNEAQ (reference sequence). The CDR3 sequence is CASSSLGERTNTGELFF. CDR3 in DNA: TGTGCCAGCAGCTCCCTAGGGGAGCGGACGAACACCGGGGAGCTGTTTTTT.

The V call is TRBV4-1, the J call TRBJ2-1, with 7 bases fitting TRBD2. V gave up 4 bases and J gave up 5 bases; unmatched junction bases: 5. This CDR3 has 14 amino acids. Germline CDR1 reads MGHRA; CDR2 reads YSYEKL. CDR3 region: CASSRGLVNNEQFF. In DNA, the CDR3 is TGCGCCAGCAGCCGAGGACTAGTTAACAATGAGCAGTTCTTC.

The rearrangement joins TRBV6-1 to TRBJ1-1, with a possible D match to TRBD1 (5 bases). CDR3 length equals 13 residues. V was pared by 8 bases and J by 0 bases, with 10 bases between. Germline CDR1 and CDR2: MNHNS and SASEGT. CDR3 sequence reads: CASRDQLNTEAFF. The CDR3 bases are TGTGCCAGCCGGGACCAACTGAACACTGAAGCTTTCTTT.

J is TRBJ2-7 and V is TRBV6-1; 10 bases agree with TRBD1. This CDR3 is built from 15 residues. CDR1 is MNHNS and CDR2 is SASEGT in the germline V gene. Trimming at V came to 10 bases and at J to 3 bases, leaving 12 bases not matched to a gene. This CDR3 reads CATNPTGTGVYEQYF. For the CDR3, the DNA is TGTGCCACCAACCCGACCGGGACAGGGGTCTACGAGCAGTACTTC.

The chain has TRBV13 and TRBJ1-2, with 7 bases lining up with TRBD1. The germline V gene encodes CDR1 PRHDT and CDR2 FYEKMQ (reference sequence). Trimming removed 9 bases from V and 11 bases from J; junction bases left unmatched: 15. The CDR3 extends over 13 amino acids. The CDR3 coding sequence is TGTGCCAGTTCCGGACAGGACCCCATCCGTTACACCTTC. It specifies CASSGQDPIRYTF.